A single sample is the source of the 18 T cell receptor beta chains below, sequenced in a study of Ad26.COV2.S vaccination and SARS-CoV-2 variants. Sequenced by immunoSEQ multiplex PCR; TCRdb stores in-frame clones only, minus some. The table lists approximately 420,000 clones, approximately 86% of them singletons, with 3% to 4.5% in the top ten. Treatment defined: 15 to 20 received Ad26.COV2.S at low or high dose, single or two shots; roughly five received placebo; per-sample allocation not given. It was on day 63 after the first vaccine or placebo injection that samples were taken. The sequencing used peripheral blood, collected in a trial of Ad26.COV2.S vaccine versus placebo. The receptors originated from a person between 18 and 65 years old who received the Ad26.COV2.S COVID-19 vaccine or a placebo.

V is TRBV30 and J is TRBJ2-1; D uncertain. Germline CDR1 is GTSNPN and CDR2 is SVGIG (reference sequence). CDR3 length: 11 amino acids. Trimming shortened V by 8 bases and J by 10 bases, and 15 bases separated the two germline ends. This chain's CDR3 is CALSSLSEQFF. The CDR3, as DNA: TGTGCCCTATCCTCCCTCTCCGAGCAGTTCTTC.

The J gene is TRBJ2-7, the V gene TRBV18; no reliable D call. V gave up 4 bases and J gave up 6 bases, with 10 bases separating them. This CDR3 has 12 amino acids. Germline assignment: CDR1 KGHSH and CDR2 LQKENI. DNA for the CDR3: TGTGCCAGCTCACAGCCATTATCCGAGCAGTACTTC. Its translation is CASSQPLSEQYF.

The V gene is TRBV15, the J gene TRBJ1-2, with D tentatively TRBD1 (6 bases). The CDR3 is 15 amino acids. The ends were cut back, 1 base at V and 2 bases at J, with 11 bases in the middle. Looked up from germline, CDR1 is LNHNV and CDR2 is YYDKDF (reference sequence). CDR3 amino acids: CATSRGTGLNYGYTF. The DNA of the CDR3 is TGTGCCACCAGCAGAGGAACAGGGCTGAACTATGGCTACACCTTC.

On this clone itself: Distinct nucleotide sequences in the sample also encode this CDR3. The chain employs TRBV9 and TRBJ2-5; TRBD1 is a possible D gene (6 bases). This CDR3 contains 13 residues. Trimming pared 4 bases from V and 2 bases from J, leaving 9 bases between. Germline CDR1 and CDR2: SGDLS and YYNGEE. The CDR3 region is CASSRGNQETQYF. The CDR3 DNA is TGTGCCAGCAGCAGGGGGAATCAAGAGACCCAGTACTTC. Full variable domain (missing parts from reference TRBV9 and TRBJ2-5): DSGVTQTPKHLITATGQRVTLRCSPRSGDLSVYWYQQSLDQGLQFLIQYYNGEERAKGNILERFSAQQFPDLHSELNLSSLELGDSALYFCASSRGNQETQYFGPGTRLLVL.

The DNA of the CDR3 is TGTGCCAGCAGACCCAGGGACAGAAATCAAGAGACCCAGTACTTC. The encoded protein is CASRPRDRNQETQYF. This chain joins TRBV2 and TRBJ2-5, with 7 bases lining up with TRBD1. Germline trimming cut 6 bases from V and 2 bases from J; bases unmatched to any gene: 9. CDR3 length: 15 residues. Germline loops: CDR1 SNHLY, CDR2 FYNNEI.

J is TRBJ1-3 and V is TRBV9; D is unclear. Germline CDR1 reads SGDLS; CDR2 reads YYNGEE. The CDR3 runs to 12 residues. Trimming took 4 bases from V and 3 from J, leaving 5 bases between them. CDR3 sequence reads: CASSPRGNTIYF. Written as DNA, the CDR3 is TGTGCCAGCAGCCCTCGTGGAAACACCATATATTTT.

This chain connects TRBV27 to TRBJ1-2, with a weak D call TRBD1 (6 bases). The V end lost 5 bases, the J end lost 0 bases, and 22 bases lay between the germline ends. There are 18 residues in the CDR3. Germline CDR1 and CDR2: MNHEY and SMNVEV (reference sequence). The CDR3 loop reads CASSGGPAELDPNYGYTF. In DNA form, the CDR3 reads TGTGCCAGCAGTGGGGGGCCGGCGGAATTGGATCCTAACTATGGCTACACCTTC.

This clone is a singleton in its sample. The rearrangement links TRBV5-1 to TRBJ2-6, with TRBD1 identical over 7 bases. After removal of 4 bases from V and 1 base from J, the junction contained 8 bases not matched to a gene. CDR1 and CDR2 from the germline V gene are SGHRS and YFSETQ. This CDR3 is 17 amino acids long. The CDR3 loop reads CASSPRQGTSGANVLTF. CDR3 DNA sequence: TGCGCCAGCAGCCCTCGACAGGGTACTTCTGGGGCCAACGTCCTGACTTTC. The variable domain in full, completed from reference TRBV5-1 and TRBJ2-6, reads KAGVTQTPRYLIKTRGQQVTLSCSPISGHRSVSWYQQTPGQGLQFLFEYFSETQRNKGNFPGRFSGRQFSNSRSEMNVSTLELGDSALYLCASSPRQGTSGANVLTFGAGSRLTVL.

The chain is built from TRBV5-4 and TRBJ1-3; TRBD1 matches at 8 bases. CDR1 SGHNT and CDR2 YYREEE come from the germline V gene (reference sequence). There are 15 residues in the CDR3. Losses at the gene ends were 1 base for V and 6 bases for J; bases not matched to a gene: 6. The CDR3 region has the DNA TGTGCCAGCAGCTTGCAGGGGGCTCTAGAAAACACCATATATTTT. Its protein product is CASSLQGALENTIYF.

CDR3 in DNA: TGCGCCAGCAGCTTGGATTTGCGAGAGACCCAGTACTTC. As protein: CASSLDLRETQYF. The chain is built from TRBV5-1 and TRBJ2-5; the D is unclear. Germline V gives CDR1 SGHRS, CDR2 YFSETQ. Between the trimmed V and J ends, which lost 0 bases and 4 bases, there was a span of 7 bases. This CDR3 comprises 13 residues.

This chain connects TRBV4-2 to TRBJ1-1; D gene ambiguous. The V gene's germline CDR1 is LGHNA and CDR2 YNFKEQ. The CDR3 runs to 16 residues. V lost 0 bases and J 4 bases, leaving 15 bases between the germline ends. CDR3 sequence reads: CASSQELSTAGTEAFF. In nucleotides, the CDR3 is TGTGCCAGCAGCCAAGAATTAAGCACGGCGGGCACTGAAGCTTTCTTT.

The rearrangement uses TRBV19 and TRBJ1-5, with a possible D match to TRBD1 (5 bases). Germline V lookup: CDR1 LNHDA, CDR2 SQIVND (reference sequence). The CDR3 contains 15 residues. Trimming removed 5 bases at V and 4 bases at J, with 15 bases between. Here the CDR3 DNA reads TGTGCCAGTAGTGGGTGGTCGGGGGGGAATCAGCCCCAGCATTTT. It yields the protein CASSGWSGGNQPQHF.

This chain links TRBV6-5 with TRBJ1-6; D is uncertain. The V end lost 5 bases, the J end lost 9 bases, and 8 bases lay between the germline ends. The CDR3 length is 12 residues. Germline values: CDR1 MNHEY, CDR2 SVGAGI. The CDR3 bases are TGTGCCAGCAGTCGCTTAAGTTCACCCCTCCACTTT. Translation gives CASSRLSSPLHF.

In DNA, the CDR3 is TGTGCCAGCAGTTTACGGGATGAGCAGTTCTTC. Translation: CASSLRDEQFF. This chain connects TRBV27 to TRBJ2-1; no clear D gene. CDR3 size: 11 residues. Germline V lookup: CDR1 MNHEY, CDR2 SMNVEV (reference sequence). V gave up 2 bases and J gave up 8 bases, with 4 bases separating them.

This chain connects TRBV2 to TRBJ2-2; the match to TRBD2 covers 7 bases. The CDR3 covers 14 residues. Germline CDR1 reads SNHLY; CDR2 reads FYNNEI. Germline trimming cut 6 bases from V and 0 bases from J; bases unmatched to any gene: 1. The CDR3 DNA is TGTGCCAGCAGCGGGACTACGAACACCGGGGAGCTGTTTTTT. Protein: CASSGTTNTGELFF.

The CDR3 nucleotides are TGTGCCAGCAGTTTAGGTGTGGCGACGCCCCAGCATTTT. Its translation: CASSLGVATPQHF. The J gene is TRBJ1-5, the V gene TRBV12-3 or TRBV12-4; no reliable D call. This CDR3 region has 13 residues. The V end lost 1 base, the J end lost 9 bases, and 10 bases lay between the germline ends.

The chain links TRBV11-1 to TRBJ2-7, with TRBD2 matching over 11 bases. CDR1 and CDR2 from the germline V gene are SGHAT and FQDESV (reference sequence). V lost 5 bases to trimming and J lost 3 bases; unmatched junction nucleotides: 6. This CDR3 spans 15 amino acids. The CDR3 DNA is TGTGCCAGCAGCCTTACTAGCGGGGGAATCTACGAGCAGTACTTC. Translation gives CASSLTSGGIYEQYF.

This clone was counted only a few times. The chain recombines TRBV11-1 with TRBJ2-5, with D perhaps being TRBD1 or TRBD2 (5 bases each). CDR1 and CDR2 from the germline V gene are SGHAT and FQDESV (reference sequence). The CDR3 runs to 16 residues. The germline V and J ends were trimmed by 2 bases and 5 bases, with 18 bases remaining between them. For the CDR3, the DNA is TGTGCCAGCAGCTTAATTTACTCCGGGTGGGGGGAGACCCAGTACTTC. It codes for CASSLIYSGWGETQYF. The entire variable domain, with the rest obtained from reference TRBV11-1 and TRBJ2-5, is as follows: EAEVAQSPRYKITEKSQAVAFWCDPISGHATLYWYRQILGQGPELLVQFQDESVVDDSQLPKDRFSAERLKGVDSTLKIQPAELGDSAMYLCASSLIYSGWGETQYFGPGTRLLVL.